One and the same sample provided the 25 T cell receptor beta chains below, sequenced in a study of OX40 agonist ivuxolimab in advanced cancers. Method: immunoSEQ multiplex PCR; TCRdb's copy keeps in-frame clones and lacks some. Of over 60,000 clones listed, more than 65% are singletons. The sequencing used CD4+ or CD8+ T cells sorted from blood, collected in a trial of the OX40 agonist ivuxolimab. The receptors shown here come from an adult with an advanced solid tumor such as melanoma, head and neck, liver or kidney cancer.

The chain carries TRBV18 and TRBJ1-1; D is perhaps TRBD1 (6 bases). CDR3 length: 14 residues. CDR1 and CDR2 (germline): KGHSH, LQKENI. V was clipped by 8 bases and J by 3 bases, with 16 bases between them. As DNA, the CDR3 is TGTGCCAGCGGACGGGACACTGGGGACACTGAAGCTTTCTTT. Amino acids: CASGRDTGDTEAFF. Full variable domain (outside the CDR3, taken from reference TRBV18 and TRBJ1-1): NAGVMQNPRHLVRRRGQEARLRCSPMKGHSHVYWYRQLPEEGLKFMVYLQKENIIDESGMPKERFSAEFPKEGPSILRIQQVVRGDSAAYFCASGRDTGDTEAFFGQGTRLTVV.

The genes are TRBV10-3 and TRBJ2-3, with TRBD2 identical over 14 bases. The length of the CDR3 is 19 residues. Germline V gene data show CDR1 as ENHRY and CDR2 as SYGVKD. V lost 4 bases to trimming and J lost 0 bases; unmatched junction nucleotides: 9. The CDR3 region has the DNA TGTGCCATCAGTGGGACCGGGACTAGCGGGAGTACTAGCACAGATACGCAGTATTTT. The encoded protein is CAISGTGTSGSTSTDTQYF.

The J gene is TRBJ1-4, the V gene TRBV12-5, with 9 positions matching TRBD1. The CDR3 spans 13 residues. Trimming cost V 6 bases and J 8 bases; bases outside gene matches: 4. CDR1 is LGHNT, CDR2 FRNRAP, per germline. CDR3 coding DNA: TGTGCTAGTGGGACGGACAGGGGCGAAAAACTGTTTTTT. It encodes CASGTDRGEKLFF.

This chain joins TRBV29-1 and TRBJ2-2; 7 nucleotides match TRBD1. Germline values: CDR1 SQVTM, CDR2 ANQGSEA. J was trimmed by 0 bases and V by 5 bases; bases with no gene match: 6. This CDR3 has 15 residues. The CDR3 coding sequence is TGCAGCGTTAGAATCGGGACAGCGAACACCGGGGAGCTGTTTTTT. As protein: CSVRIGTANTGELFF.

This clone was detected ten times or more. CDR3 amino acids: CASRDRTNNYGYTF. As DNA, the CDR3 is TGTGCCAGTAGGGACAGGACGAACAACTATGGCTACACCTTC. This rearrangement joins TRBV19 to TRBJ1-2; 7 positions match TRBD1. The CDR3 loop spans 14 amino acids. Losses at the gene ends were 6 bases for V and 2 bases for J; bases not matched to a gene: 6. Germline V gene data show CDR1 as LNHDA and CDR2 as SQIVND (reference sequence). The entire variable domain, with the rest obtained from reference TRBV19 and TRBJ1-2, is as follows: DGGITQSPKYLFRKEGQNVTLSCEQNLNHDAMYWYRQDPGQGLRLIYYSQIVNDFQKGDIAEGYSVSREKKESFPLTVTSAQKNPTAFYLCASRDRTNNYGYTFGSGTRLTVV.

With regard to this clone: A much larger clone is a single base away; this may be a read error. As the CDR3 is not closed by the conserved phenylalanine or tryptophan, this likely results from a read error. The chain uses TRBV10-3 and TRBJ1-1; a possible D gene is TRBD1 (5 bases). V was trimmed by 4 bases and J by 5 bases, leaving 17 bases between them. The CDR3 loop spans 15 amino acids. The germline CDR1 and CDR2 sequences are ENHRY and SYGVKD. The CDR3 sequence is CAISGQGLLGTEAFL. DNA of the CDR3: TGTGCCATCAGTGGGCAGGGTTTGCTCGGTACTGAAGCTTTCTTG.

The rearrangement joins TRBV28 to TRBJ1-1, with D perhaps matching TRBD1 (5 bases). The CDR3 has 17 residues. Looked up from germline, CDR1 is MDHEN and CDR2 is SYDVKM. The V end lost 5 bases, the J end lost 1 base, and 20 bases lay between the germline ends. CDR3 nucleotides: TGTGCCAGCAGTCCCATAGGGGCGATATCCCCGAACACTGAAGCTTTCTTT. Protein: CASSPIGAISPNTEAFF.

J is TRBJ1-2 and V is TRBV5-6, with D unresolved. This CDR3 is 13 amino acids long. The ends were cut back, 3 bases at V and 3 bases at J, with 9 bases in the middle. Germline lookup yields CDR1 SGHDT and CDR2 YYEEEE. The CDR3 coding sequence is TGTGCCAGCAGCTGGACGGCTGACTATGGCTACACCTTC. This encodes CASSWTADYGYTF. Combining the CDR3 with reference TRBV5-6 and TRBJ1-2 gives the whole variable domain DAGVTQSPTHLIKTRGQQVTLRCSPKSGHDTVSWYQQALGQGPQFIFQYYEEEERQRGNFPDRFSGHQFPNYSSELNVNALLLGDSALYLCASSWTADYGYTFGSGTRLTVV.

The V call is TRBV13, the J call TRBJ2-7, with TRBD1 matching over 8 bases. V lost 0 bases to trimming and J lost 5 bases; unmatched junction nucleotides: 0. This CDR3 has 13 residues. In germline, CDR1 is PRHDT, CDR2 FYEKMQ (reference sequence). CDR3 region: CASSLGTGDEQYF. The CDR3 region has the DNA TGTGCCAGCAGCTTAGGGACAGGGGACGAGCAGTACTTC.

CDR3 nucleotides: TGTGCCAGCGGTTTACCAGGAGCCTACGAGCAGTACTTC. Its translation: CASGLPGAYEQYF. This rearrangement joins TRBV6-1 to TRBJ2-7; D not resolved. Trimming pared 8 bases from V and 2 bases from J, leaving 13 bases between. CDR1 and CDR2 (germline): MNHNS, SASEGT. The CDR3 runs to 13 residues.

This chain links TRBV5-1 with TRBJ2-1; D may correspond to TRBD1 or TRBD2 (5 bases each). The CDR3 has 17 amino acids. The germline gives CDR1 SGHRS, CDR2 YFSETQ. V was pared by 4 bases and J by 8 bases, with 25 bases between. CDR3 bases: TGCGCCAGCAGCGCCACCGGGGCAGCGGCCATTGATGATGAGCAGTTCTTC. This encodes CASSATGAAAIDDEQFF. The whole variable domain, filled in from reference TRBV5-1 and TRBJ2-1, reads KAGVTQTPRYLIKTRGQQVTLSCSPISGHRSVSWYQQTPGQGLQFLFEYFSETQRNKGNFPGRFSGRQFSNSRSEMNVSTLELGDSALYLCASSATGAAAIDDEQFFGPGTRLTVL.

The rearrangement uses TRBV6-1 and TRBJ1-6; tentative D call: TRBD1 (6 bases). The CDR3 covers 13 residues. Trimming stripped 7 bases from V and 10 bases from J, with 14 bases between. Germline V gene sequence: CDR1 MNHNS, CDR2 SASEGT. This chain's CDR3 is CASKITGPSPLHF. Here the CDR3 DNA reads TGTGCCAGCAAGATCACAGGGCCCTCACCCCTCCACTTT.

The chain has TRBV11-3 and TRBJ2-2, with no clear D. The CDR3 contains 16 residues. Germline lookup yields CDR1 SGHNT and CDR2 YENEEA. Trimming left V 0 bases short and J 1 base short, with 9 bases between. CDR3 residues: CASSLDLAVNTGELFF. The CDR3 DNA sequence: TGTGCCAGCAGCTTAGACCTTGCCGTGAACACCGGGGAGCTGTTTTTT.

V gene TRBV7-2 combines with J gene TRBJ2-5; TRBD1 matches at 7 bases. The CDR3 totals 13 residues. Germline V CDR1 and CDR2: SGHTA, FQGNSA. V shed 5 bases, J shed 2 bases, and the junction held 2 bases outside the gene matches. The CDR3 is CASSPGQQETQYF. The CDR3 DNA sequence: TGTGCCAGCAGCCCGGGACAGCAAGAGACCCAGTACTTC.

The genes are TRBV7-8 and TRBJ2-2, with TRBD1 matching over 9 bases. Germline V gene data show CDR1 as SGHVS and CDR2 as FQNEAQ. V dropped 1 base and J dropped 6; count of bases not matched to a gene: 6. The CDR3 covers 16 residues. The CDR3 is CASSLVSTGGPGELFF. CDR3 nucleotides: TGTGCCAGCAGCTTAGTCTCGACAGGGGGGCCCGGGGAGCTGTTTTTT.

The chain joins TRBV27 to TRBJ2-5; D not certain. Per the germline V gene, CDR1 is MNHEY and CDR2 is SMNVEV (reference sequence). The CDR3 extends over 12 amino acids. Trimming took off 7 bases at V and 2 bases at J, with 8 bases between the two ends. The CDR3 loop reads CASTSPQETQYF. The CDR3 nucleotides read TGTGCCAGCACCTCTCCTCAAGAGACCCAGTACTTC.

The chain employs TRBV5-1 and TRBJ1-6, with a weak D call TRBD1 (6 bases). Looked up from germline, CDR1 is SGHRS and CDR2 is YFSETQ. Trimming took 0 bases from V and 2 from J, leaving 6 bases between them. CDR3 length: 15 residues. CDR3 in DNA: TGCGCCAGCAGCTTGGACAGGGCCTATAATTCACCCCTCCACTTT. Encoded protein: CASSLDRAYNSPLHF. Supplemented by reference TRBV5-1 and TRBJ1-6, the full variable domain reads KAGVTQTPRYLIKTRGQQVTLSCSPISGHRSVSWYQQTPGQGLQFLFEYFSETQRNKGNFPGRFSGRQFSNSRSEMNVSTLELGDSALYLCASSLDRAYNSPLHFGNGTRLTVT.

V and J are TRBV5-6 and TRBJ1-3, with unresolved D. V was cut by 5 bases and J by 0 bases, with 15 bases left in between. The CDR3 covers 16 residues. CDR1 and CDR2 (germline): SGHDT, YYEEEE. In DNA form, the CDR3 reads TGTGCCAGCAGAGACCGTACAGAGAACTCTGGAAACACCATATATTTT. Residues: CASRDRTENSGNTIYF.

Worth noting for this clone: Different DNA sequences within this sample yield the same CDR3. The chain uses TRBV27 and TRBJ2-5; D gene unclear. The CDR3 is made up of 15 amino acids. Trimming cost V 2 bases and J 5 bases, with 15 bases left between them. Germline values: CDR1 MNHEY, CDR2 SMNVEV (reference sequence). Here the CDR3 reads CASSLRLSTGETQYF. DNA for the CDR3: TGTGCCAGCAGTTTACGTCTCTCCACTGGGGAGACCCAGTACTTC.

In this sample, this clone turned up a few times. CDR3 protein: CASSYGIAGGGSTDTQYF. The CDR3 DNA reads TGTGCCAGCAGCTATGGGATAGCGGGGGGTGGGAGCACAGATACGCAGTATTTT. V usage is TRBV7-9 and J usage is TRBJ2-3; the match to TRBD2 covers 10 bases. Germline V gives CDR1 SEHNR, CDR2 FQNEAQ (reference sequence). The CDR3 has 18 amino acids. Unmatched junction bases numbered 10, after V lost 4 bases and J lost 0 bases.

CDR3 DNA: TGTGCCAGCAGCTCCGGCAGTCGACAAAAGGGGAACACTGAAGCTTTCTTT. Its translation is CASSSGSRQKGNTEAFF. The chain couples TRBV7-3 to TRBJ1-1; D call uncertain. Trimming stripped 4 bases from V and 1 base from J, with 19 bases between. CDR1 is SGHTA and CDR2 is FQGTGA in the germline V gene. The CDR3 sequence is 17 residues long.

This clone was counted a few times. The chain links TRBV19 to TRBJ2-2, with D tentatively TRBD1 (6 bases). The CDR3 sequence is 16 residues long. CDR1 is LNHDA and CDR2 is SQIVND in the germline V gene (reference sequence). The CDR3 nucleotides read TGTCCTCAGAGGGGGTCACAGGCTTCGAACACCGGGGAGCTGTTTTTT. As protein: CPQRGSQASNTGELFF.

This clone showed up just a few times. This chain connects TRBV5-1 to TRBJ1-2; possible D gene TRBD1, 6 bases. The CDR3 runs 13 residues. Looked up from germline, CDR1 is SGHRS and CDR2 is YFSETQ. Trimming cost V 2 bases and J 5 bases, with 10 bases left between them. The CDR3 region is CASSFGQLYGYTF. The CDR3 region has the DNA TGCGCCAGCAGCTTCGGACAGCTGTATGGCTACACCTTC.

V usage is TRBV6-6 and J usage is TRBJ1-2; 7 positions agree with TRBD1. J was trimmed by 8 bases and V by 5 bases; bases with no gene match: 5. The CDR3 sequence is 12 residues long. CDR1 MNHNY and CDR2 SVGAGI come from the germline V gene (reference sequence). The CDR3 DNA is TGTGCCAGCAGTGCTACAGGGGCCGGCTACACCTTC. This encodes CASSATGAGYTF.

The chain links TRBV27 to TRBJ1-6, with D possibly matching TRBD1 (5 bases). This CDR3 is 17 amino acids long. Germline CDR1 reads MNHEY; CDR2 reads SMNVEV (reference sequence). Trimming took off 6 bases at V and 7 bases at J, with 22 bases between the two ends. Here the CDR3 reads CASSPSGRDWRNSPLHF. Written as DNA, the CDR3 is TGTGCCAGCAGCCCCTCGGGCAGGGATTGGCGCAATTCACCCCTCCACTTT.